This TCR beta chain was sequenced in a study of vaccination and CD4 T cells after COVID-19. Study background: Median draw time for post-COVID samples was 90 to 130 days post-diagnosis (range 35 to 161). Cultures acting as controls obtained a CEFX pool, an HIV-1 Nef pool, or no peptide. Points from the study as a whole: In convalescent patients, a median 86.3% of post-vaccine SARS-CoV-2-reactive clones appeared only after vaccination.

With the Oncomine TCR Beta short-read assay, DNA from cultured CD4+ T cells was sequenced. Someone extracted genomic DNA from cultured CD4+ T cells. TCRdb processed the PCR reads anew with MiXCR; each CDR3 protein has one entry. The sample has several thousand distinct CDR3 sequences, over 45% seen once. Treatment indicated: roughly 11-day PBMC culture with coronavirus spike peptide pools or control peptides (ViraFEST assay). Gathered ahead of the COVID-19 pandemic (2011-2018) were the CD4+ T cells of the unexposed donor. Comments on this clonotype: Antigen specificity is unknown.

CDR1 and CDR2 (germline): DFQATT, SNEGSKA (reference sequence). This CDR3 spans 12 amino acids. V lost 3 bases, J lost 7 bases, and 9 bases lay in between. This TCR came from a human donor in good health. Sample: CD4+ T cells from blood, cultured in vitro. This sequence joins TRBV20-1 and TRBJ1-4; D remains unclear. The CDR3 sequence: CSARGRPEKLFF. CDR3 DNA sequence: TGCAGTGCTAGGGGAAGACCTGAAAAACTGTTTTTT.